This T cell receptor beta chain came from a study of shared clonotypes between healthy human individuals. With V trimmed by 3 bases and J by 7 bases, 8 bases remained unmatched. CDR1 is SGHDN, CDR2 FVKESK, per germline. The CDR3 loop spans 15 amino acids. Overall study findings and caveats: Memory subsets had estimated richness that was generally smaller than that of naive subsets. In a few donors, about 5% of naive CD4 clonotypes appeared in common. Non-shared clonotypes displayed generation probabilities falling below those of clonotypes present in all four donors.

CD4+ cells yielded CD45RA+ naive and CD45RA-negative memory subsets. Libraries were prepared by immunoSEQ multiplex PCR; TCRdb keeps only in-frame clonotypes and omits some of them. Seen here are 600,000 to 750,000 clones, 60% to 80% observed once, and the top ten hold approximately 1.8%. Of note for this clone: Its antigen is as yet unknown.

The sequenced sample consisted of memory CD4+ T cells sorted from blood. Subset meaning: CD45RA-negative fraction. The sequence was collected from a young woman in good health. This chain links TRBV14 with TRBJ2-1, with TRBD2 matching over 8 bases. The CDR3 loop reads CASSQVAGGFNEQFF. The CDR3 DNA follows: TGTGCCAGCAGCCAGGTGGCGGGAGGATTTAATGAGCAGTTCTTC.